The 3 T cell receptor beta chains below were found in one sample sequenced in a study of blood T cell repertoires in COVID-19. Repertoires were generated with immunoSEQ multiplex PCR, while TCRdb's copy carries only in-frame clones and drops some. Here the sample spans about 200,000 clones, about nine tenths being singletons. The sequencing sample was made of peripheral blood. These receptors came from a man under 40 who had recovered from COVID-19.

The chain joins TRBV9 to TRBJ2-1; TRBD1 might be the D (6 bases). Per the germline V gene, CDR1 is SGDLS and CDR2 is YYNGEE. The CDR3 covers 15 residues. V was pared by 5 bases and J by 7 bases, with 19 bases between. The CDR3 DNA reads TGTGCCAGCAGTTTACAGGGTTTGGGAATTAATGAGCAGTTCTTC. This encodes CASSLQGLGINEQFF.

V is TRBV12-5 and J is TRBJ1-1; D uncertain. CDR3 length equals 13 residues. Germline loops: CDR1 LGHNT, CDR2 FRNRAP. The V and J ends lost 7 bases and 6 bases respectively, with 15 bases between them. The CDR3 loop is CASALREVAEAFF. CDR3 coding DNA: TGTGCTAGTGCCCTGAGGGAGGTGGCTGAAGCTTTCTTT. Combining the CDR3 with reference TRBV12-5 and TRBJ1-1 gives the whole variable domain DARVTQTPRHKVTEMGQEVTMRCQPILGHNTVFWYRQTMMQGLELLAYFRNRAPLDDSGMPKDRFSAEMPDATLATLKIQPSEPRDSAVYFCASALREVAEAFFGQGTRLTVV.

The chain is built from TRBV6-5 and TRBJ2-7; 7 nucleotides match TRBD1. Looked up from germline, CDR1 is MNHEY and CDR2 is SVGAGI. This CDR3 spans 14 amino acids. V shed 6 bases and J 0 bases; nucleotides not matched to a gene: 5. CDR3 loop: CASSRGQSSYEQYF. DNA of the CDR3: TGTGCCAGCAGCCGGGGACAGTCCTCCTACGAGCAGTACTTC.